The T cell receptor beta chain described here comes from a study of CD8 T cells in Susac syndrome. Study-level background: Patients with Susac syndrome were, at the time of blood collection, therapy-naive, maintained on corticosteroids, or maintained on intravenous immunoglobulin alone.

RNA amounts of roughly 0.5 to 1 ug underwent reverse transcription with random hexamers. The immunoSEQ assay covered 54 Vbeta and 13 Jbeta segments for CDR3. TCRdb reprocessed the immunoSEQ multiplex PCR reads via MiXCR and lists one record per CDR3 protein. The data contain 200,000 to 250,000 distinct CDR3 sequences, approximately 94% of them singletons. J was trimmed by 3 bases and V by 7 bases; bases with no gene match: 14. The length of the CDR3 is 17 residues. The germline V gene has CDR1 SQVTM and CDR2 ANQGSEA. Negative isolation yielded CD8+ and CD4+ T cells; FACS enriched TEMRA cells. Sequenced sample: CD4+ T cells from PBMCs. The chain is built from TRBV29-1 and TRBJ1-6; the match to TRBD1 covers 8 bases. The sequence was collected from a human donor with Susac syndrome. The CDR3: CSGLKTGVKFYNSPLHF. The CDR3 bases are TGCAGCGGATTAAAGACAGGGGTCAAATTCTATAATTCACCCCTCCACTTT.